This T cell receptor beta chain was sequenced during a study of cytomegalovirus exposure and HLA in healthy donors. Vbeta (60) and Jbeta (13) primers were used in the PCR. The repertoire was sequenced with immunoSEQ multiplex PCR; TCRdb's copy has only in-frame clones and lacks some. The top ten clones hold 5.5% to 7.5% of a sample with some 120,000 clones, roughly four fifths of them seen once. As to this clone: The target antigen is unknown.

Study-wide points: Rare TCR sequences dominated, though some public TCRs recurred in many donors.

CDR1 and CDR2 (germline): SGHNT, YYREEE (reference sequence). The V and J ends lost 0 bases and 8 bases respectively, with 8 bases between them. CDR3 length: 12 amino acids. The donors were healthy bone marrow donors. This clonotype was obtained from a woman aged 50 to 65 in good health and CMV-seropositive. Sequences were obtained from PBMCs. The rearrangement joins TRBV5-4 to TRBJ1-2; no firm D call. The DNA for the CDR3 is TGTGCCAGCAGCTTGGGCACAGCCGGCTACACCTTC. Its protein product is CASSLGTAGYTF.